These T cell receptor beta chains were read from a single sample in a study of naive and memory T cell subsets. TCRdb reprocessed the UMI-ligation and nested PCR reads with MiXCR, giving one entry per CDR3 protein. The sample has roughly 100,000 distinct CDR3 sequences, more than 12% seen once. The specimen sequenced was naive CD8+ T cells from blood. These TCRs come from a human donor in good health. The CDR3 runs from the conserved cysteine through the conserved F or W. The order of the fields is J gene, CDR3 length, clone size, V gene, D gene, CDR3 protein, CDR3 DNA. A D gene is named only where the DNA matches it firmly. Rows may omit the clone size; those that give it use once, few, many or a size class.

TRBJ1-4 | 14 | . | TRBV5-6 | TRBD1 | CASSPGAGGEKLFF | TGTGCCAGCAGCCCAGGCGCAGGGGGAGAAAAACTGTTTTTT
TRBJ2-7 | 14 | . | TRBV5-6 | . | CASSLWQNPYEQYF | TGTGCCAGCAGCTTGTGGCAGAACCCCTACGAGCAGTACTTC
TRBJ2-3 | 16 | . | TRBV7-6 | TRBD2 | CASSPAAGGPPDTQYF | TGTGCCAGCAGCCCAGCAGCGGGAGGGCCGCCAGATACGCAGTATTTT
TRBJ1-1 | 13 | . | TRBV7-9 | . | CASSSGFNTEAFF | TGTGCCAGCAGCTCGGGATTCAACACTGAAGCTTTCTTT
TRBJ2-7 | 13 | many | TRBV11-1 | . | CASSFSSEYEQYF | TGTGCCAGCAGCTTTTCCAGTGAGTACGAGCAGTACTTC
TRBJ2-7 | 15 | . | TRBV7-2 | TRBD1 | CASSFGDRASYEQYF | TGTGCCAGCAGCTTCGGGGACAGAGCGTCCTACGAGCAGTACTTC
TRBJ2-3 | 16 | few | TRBV7-2 | . | CASSLVPHTSRDTQYF | TGTGCCAGCAGCTTAGTTCCTCATACTTCTAGAGATACGCAGTATTTT
TRBJ1-2 | 12 | few | TRBV7-9 | . | CASSEISYGYTF | TGTGCCAGCAGCGAGATTTCATATGGCTACACCTTC
TRBJ1-1 | 14 | few | TRBV28 | . | CASSDRILNTEAFF | TGTGCCAGCAGTGACAGAATTTTGAACACTGAAGCTTTCTTT
TRBJ1-2 | 11 | . | TRBV20-1 | . | CSAPYGDGYTF | TGCAGTGCTCCCTATGGGGATGGCTACACCTTC
TRBJ1-3 | 14 | few | TRBV7-9 | . | CASSQGGSRNTIYF | TGTGCCAGCAGCCAAGGGGGATCAAGAAACACCATATATTTT
TRBJ2-5 | 15 | many | TRBV3-1 | . | CASSQDGEGLETQYF | TGTGCCAGCAGCCAAGATGGAGAGGGACTGGAGACCCAGTACTTC
TRBJ2-3 | 14 | . | TRBV20-1 | . | CSAYPPRRTDTQYF | TGCAGTGCTTATCCCCCTCGCCGCACAGATACGCAGTATTTT
TRBJ2-2 | 16 | . | TRBV19 | TRBD2 | CASSRGLADYTGELFF | TGTGCCAGTAGTAGAGGGCTAGCGGACTACACCGGGGAGCTGTTTTTT
TRBJ2-4 | 16 | few | TRBV3-1 | TRBD2 | CASSRLLAVAKNIQYF | TGTGCCAGCAGCCGCCTACTAGCGGTAGCCAAAAACATTCAGTACTTC
TRBJ1-2 | 14 | . | TRBV9 | TRBD1 | CASSPPGGSYGYTF | TGTGCCAGCAGCCCCCCAGGGGGCTCGTATGGCTACACCTTC
TRBJ2-5 | 15 | . | TRBV27 | . | CASSLFAGYQETQYF | TGTGCCAGCAGTTTATTCGCGGGGTACCAAGAGACCCAGTACTTC
TRBJ2-7 | 13 | few | TRBV12-5 | . | CASGPGFSYEQYF | TGTGCTAGTGGCCCCGGTTTTTCCTACGAGCAGTACTTC
TRBJ2-3 | 16 | . | TRBV27 | TRBD1 | CASSFSGTGGTDTQYF | TGTGCCAGCAGTTTCTCAGGGACAGGGGGGACAGATACGCAGTATTTT
TRBJ2-2 | 16 | few | TRBV29-1 | TRBD1 | CSVEFHRDRDTGELFF | TGCAGCGTTGAATTTCATCGGGACAGGGACACCGGGGAGCTGTTTTTT
TRBJ2-1 | 16 | many | TRBV14 | TRBD2 | CASSLLAGGNYNEQFF | TGTGCCAGCAGCCTATTAGCGGGAGGCAACTACAATGAGCAGTTCTTC
TRBJ2-7 | 14 | few | TRBV7-9 | TRBD1 | CASSLAGQAYEQYF | TGTGCCAGCAGCTTAGCGGGACAGGCCTACGAGCAGTACTTC
TRBJ1-1 | 13 | many | TRBV7-9 | . | CAIRRGMNTEAFF | TGTGCCATCCGGAGGGGCATGAACACTGAAGCTTTCTTT
TRBJ1-1 | 14 | . | TRBV29-1 | TRBD1 | CSVELTGGFTEAFF | TGCAGCGTTGAGTTGACAGGGGGGTTCACTGAAGCTTTCTTT
TRBJ2-2 | 16 | many | TRBV9 | TRBD2 | CASSVLSAGVGGELFF | TGTGCCAGCAGCGTGTTATCGGCGGGAGTGGGCGGGGAGCTGTTTTTT
TRBJ2-3 | 12 | . | TRBV7-9 | . | CASSFAGGLGDF | TGTGCCAGCAGCTTTGCCGGGGGCTTAGGGGATTTT
TRBJ2-1 | 11 | . | TRBV2 | . | CASSVSGEQFF | TGTGCCAGCAGCGTAAGCGGGGAGCAGTTCTTC
TRBJ2-1 | 16 | few | TRBV7-3 | TRBD2 | CASSPGLAGPYNEQFF | TGTGCCAGCAGCCCGGGACTAGCGGGACCCTACAATGAGCAGTTCTTC
TRBJ2-3 | 15 | . | TRBV6-6 | . | CASSYGGAHTDTQYF | TGTGCCAGCAGTTACGGGGGGGCCCACACAGATACGCAGTATTTT
TRBJ1-1 | 15 | few | TRBV7-6 | . | CASSLSRAGSTEAFF | TGTGCCAGCAGCTTAAGTCGGGCAGGTAGCACTGAAGCTTTCTTT
TRBJ2-5 | 14 | many | TRBV4-3 | . | CASSQDIRAETQYF | TGCGCCAGCAGCCAAGATATCAGGGCAGAGACCCAGTACTTC
TRBJ1-5 | 15 | many | TRBV12-5 | . | CASGLWDERFQPQHF | TGTGCTAGTGGTTTGTGGGATGAGAGATTTCAGCCCCAGCATTTT
TRBJ1-2 | 12 | few | TRBV6-5 | . | CASLGGGYGYTF | TGTGCCAGCCTCGGGGGGGGGTATGGCTACACCTTC
TRBJ2-7 | 18 | many | TRBV27 | TRBD1 | CATKAPEPGQDGHYEQYF | TGTGCCACCAAAGCCCCAGAACCGGGACAGGATGGACACTACGAGCAGTACTTC
TRBJ2-5 | 13 | many | TRBV10-3 | TRBD1 | CAAGGQGFETQYF | TGTGCCGCCGGGGGACAGGGGTTCGAGACCCAGTACTTC
TRBJ2-1 | 17 | many | TRBV5-6 | TRBD2 | CASSLGRGSDSYNEQFF | TGTGCCAGCAGCTTGGGTCGCGGGAGCGACTCCTACAATGAGCAGTTCTTC